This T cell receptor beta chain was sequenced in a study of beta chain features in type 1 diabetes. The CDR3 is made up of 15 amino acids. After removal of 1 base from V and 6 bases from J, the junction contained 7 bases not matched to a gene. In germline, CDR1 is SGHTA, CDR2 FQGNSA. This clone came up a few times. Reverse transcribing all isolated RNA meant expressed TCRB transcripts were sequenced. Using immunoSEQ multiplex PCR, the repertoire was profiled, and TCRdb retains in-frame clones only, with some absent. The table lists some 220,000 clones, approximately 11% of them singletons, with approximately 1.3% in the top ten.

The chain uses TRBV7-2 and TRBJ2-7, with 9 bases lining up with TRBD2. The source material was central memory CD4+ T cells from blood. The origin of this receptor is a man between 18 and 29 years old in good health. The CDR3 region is CASSLDWTSVGEQYF. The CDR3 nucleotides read TGTGCCAGCAGCTTAGACTGGACTAGCGTGGGCGAGCAGTACTTC.